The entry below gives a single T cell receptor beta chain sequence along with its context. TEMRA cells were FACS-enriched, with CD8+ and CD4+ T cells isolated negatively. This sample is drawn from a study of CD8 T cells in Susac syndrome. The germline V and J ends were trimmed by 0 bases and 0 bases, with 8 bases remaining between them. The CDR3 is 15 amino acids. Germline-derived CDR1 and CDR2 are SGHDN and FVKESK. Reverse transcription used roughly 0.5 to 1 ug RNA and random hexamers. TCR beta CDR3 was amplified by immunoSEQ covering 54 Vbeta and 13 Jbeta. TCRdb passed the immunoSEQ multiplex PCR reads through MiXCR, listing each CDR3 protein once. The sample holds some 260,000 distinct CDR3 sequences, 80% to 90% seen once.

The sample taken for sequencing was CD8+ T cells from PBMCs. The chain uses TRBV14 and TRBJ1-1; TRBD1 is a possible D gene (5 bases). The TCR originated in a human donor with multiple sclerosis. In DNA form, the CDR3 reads TGTGCCAGCAGCCAAGACATGGGGGTGAACACTGAAGCTTTCTTT. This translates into CASSQDMGVNTEAFF. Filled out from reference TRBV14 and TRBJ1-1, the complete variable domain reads EAGVTQFPSHSVIEKGQTVTLRCDPISGHDNLYWYRRVMGKEIKFLLHFVKESKQDESGMPNNRFLAERTGGTYSTLKVQPAELEDSGVYFCASSQDMGVNTEAFFGQGTRLTVV.